This T cell receptor (beta chain) was observed in a study of PD-L1 blockade in urothelial cancer. Some clones are missing from TCRdb's copy, which holds only in-frame ones; the method was immunoSEQ multiplex PCR. The data contain 130,000 or so clones, roughly 83% of them singletons. Time point indicated: pretreatment peripheral blood. The ends lost 5 bases at V and 3 bases at J; junction bases unmatched: 6. Germline CDR1 reads SGHRS; CDR2 reads YFSETQ. The CDR3 extends over 16 amino acids. V usage is TRBV5-1 and J usage is TRBJ2-2; 11 bases match TRBD2. This clonotype was obtained from a man aged 50 to 60 with urothelial cancer. The sequences come from PBMCs, collected around atezolizumab (anti-PD-L1) treatment. The CDR3 region is CASRFLAGGDTGELFF. CDR3 DNA sequence: TGCGCCAGCAGGTTTCTAGCGGGAGGAGACACCGGGGAGCTGTTTTTT.